This T cell receptor beta chain was found in a study of T cells after yellow fever vaccination (dated by TCRdb to about 2019). About the investigation overall: Libraries from fractions with low cell numbers were prepared with the SMART-Seq v4 Ultra Low Input RNA kit. Blood was collected at multiple timepoints before and after primary and secondary immunization, and bulk PBMC replicates and cell subsets were isolated. To track T-cell clones before and after primary and booster YFV17D yellow fever vaccination, bulk TCR alpha and beta repertoires were sequenced longitudinally. The cohort comprised two healthy male donors, one aged 18 to 30 and one aged 30 to 39 years.

What the treatment or condition label conveys for this sample: live attenuated yellow fever vaccine strain. PBMCs were isolated from peripheral blood using a standard Ficoll-Paque protocol. Dynabeads CD4 and CD8 positive selection kits were used to isolate the CD4 and CD8 T-cell fractions. RNA was extracted with TriZol from bulk PBMCs, CD4 and CD8 fractions, and dextramer-positive and dextramer-negative fractions. This clonotype was detected many times. Its antigen has not been determined. Nothing much larger sits one base from this clone, and base qualities are not available. For CDR1 and CDR2, the germline V gene lists SGHTA and FQGNSA. The cysteine opens and the valine closes a CDR3 of 14 amino acids. Just the 42-base CDR3 DNA is kept, in frame starting at base 1. V is pruned by 1 base and J by 4 bases, leaving 3 bases of the junction without a gene match. TCR cDNA was made using 5'RACE template switching, a step that added a universal primer site and unique molecular identifiers. Priming for cDNA synthesis came from both the TCR alpha and TCR beta constant segments. Two PCR steps were used to amplify libraries, with sample barcodes and sequencing adapters being added in the second step. Libraries were sequenced on Illumina HiSeq 2500 (2x100 bp) or NovaSeq (2x150 bp). On the study's bioinformatics: MIGEC handled demultiplexing of reads and collapsing into UMI consensus sequences, while MiXCR performed V(D)J alignment. Vaccine-responding clonotypes were identified with edgeR using replicate PBMC samples, with FDR below 0.01 and a log2 fold change above 5 up to day 15 being required. Each bulk clonotype received a CD4 or CD8 identity based on whether the sequenced CD4 or CD8 repertoire contained that clonotype at higher abundance. TCRdb handled the public reads itself, with Q25 trimming in fastp and clone calling in MiXCR, and kept productive beta chains. One record per CDR3 amino acid sequence lists the most common genes and DNA. The V and J calls here are based on TCRdb, not the publication. Within this sample are about 130,000 distinct CDR3 sequences, with roughly 6.7% of them counted one time only. The top ten clones comprise around 2.6% of the sample.

Overall study results and their limits: The secondary T-cell response was weaker than the primary response but faster, peaking on day 5 instead of day 15. The study included only two donors, which limits how far the findings can be generalized. Computational filtering was required because FACS-sorted repertoires could contain abundant contaminating clonotypes from the bulk population. Most clones expanded after primary vaccination were re-detected after the booster (around 96% of CD4 and approximately 89% of CD8), suggesting broad memory maintenance. A small fraction of clonotypes showed up in both the CD4 and CD8 compartments, probably as a result of convergent recombination.

This sample comprised CD4+ T cells sorted from PBMCs, obtained 9 to 11 days after the first yellow fever vaccination. The TCR sequence derives from a man between 18 and 35 years old who received the YFV17D yellow fever vaccine. The receptor chain draws on TRBV7-2 and TRBJ2-7, with 8 bases matching TRBD2. The CDR3 corresponds to CASSLGSGAYEQYV. The DNA reads as follows: TGTGCCAGCAGCTTAGGTAGCGGGGCGTACGAGCAGTACGTC.